Shown below are 32 T cell receptor beta chains from a single sample sequenced in a study of cytomegalovirus exposure and HLA in healthy donors. The study ran its PCR with 60 Vbeta and 13 Jbeta primers. The method was immunoSEQ multiplex PCR; TCRdb's version includes in-frame clones alone and lacks a portion of them. The repertoire consists of 85,000 to 100,000 clones, with roughly 67% occurring once and the leading ten covering 2% to 2.5%. Sequenced input: PBMCs. These receptors came from a human donor in good health.

The J gene is TRBJ2-5, the V gene TRBV15; tentatively, D is TRBD2 (5 bases). CDR1 and CDR2 from the germline V gene are LNHNV and YYDKDF (reference sequence). The CDR3 spans 15 residues. Trimming shortened V by 3 bases and J by 1 base, and 12 bases separated the two germline ends. CDR3 region: CATSSGVMGQETQYF. In DNA form, the CDR3 reads TGTGCCACCAGCAGCGGGGTTATGGGCCAAGAGACCCAGTACTTC.

This rearrangement joins TRBV7-2 to TRBJ1-2, with D possibly matching TRBD1 (6 bases). The ends were cut back, 5 bases at V and 12 bases at J, with 13 bases in the middle. Germline V gene data show CDR1 as SGHTA and CDR2 as FQGNSA. This CDR3 comprises 11 residues. The CDR3 DNA sequence: TGTGCCAGCAGCGCACAGGGATTAAACACCTTC. Amino acids: CASSAQGLNTF.

The genes are TRBV2 and TRBJ1-2; TRBD1 is a possible D gene (6 bases). The V end was cut by 8 bases, the J end by 4 bases, with 17 bases between. The CDR3 covers 14 residues. Looked up from germline, CDR1 is SNHLY and CDR2 is FYNNEI. The CDR3 DNA follows: TGTGCCAGCGAGGAGGGGGGGCAGGGCTATGGCTACACCTTC. Translating gives CASEEGGQGYGYTF.

This sequence joins TRBV30 and TRBJ2-2, with a weak D call TRBD1 (6 bases). Trimming stripped 3 bases from V and 2 bases from J, with 13 bases between. Per germline, CDR1 GTSNPN and CDR2 SVGIG (reference sequence). The CDR3 totals 15 residues. The chain's CDR3 is CAWRQGSPNTGELFF. CDR3 DNA: TGTGCCTGGAGGCAGGGGTCTCCCAACACCGGGGAGCTGTTTTTT. The whole variable domain, filled in from reference TRBV30 and TRBJ2-2, reads SQTIHQWPATLVQPVGSPLSLECTVEGTSNPNLYWYRQAAGRGLQLLFYSVGIGQISSEVPQNLSASRPQDRQFILSSKKLLLSDSGFYLCAWRQGSPNTGELFFGEGSRLTVL.

The chain joins TRBV18 to TRBJ2-3; the D gene is possibly TRBD2 (7 bases). The CDR3 covers 18 residues. Germline CDR1 and CDR2: KGHSH and LQKENI. V dropped 4 bases and J dropped 4 bases, with 24 bases sitting between them. This CDR3 is CASSRSGVPTGGADTQYF. DNA for the CDR3: TGTGCCAGCTCACGCAGCGGGGTCCCGACTGGGGGCGCAGATACGCAGTATTTT.

V and J are TRBV6-6 and TRBJ1-6; weak D call: TRBD1 (6 bases). V shed 2 bases and J shed 7 bases, with 12 bases lying between them. CDR1 and CDR2 from the germline V gene are MNHNY and SVGAGI (reference sequence). The CDR3 contains 15 residues. The CDR3 reads CASSYMQGYNSPLHF. The CDR3, as DNA: TGTGCCAGCAGTTACATGCAGGGGTACAATTCACCCCTCCACTTT.

The chain links TRBV11-2 to TRBJ1-2, with D possibly being TRBD1 (6 bases). The CDR3 contains 13 residues. The V gene lost 1 base and the J gene lost 5 bases, with 8 bases spanning the gap. CDR1 is SGHAT, CDR2 FQNNGV, per germline. The CDR3 DNA sequence: TGTGCCAGCAGCTTAGGGACAGCGTATGGCTACACCTTC. The encoded protein is CASSLGTAYGYTF.

V usage is TRBV5-6 and J usage is TRBJ1-2; 8 positions agree with TRBD1. V trimming: 3 bases; J trimming: 8 bases; junction bases outside the gene matches: 9. Germline V gene lookup returns CDR1 SGHDT and CDR2 YYEEEE. There are 14 residues in the CDR3. CDR3 sequence: CASSSGQGSWGYTF. The CDR3 DNA is TGTGCCAGCAGCTCCGGACAGGGTTCATGGGGCTACACCTTC.

This chain connects TRBV5-1 to TRBJ2-1, with D perhaps matching TRBD2 (7 bases). The CDR3 is 15 residues long. The V end lost 4 bases, the J end lost 2 bases, and 13 bases lay between the germline ends. Looked up from germline, CDR1 is SGHRS and CDR2 is YFSETQ. The CDR3 reads CASSPGRGAYNEQFF. The DNA of the CDR3 is TGCGCCAGCAGCCCTGGGAGGGGGGCCTACAATGAGCAGTTCTTC.

This chain joins TRBV27 and TRBJ2-7, with D possibly matching TRBD1 (6 bases). Trimming stripped 6 bases from V and 0 bases from J, with 12 bases between. Per germline, CDR1 MNHEY and CDR2 SMNVEV (reference sequence). CDR3 length: 14 residues. The CDR3 sequence: CASRGTSTSYEQYF. In nucleotides, the CDR3 is TGTGCCAGCAGGGGGACATCCACCTCCTACGAGCAGTACTTC.

The chain links TRBV5-4 to TRBJ2-5, with TRBD2 matching over 11 bases. Unmatched junction bases numbered 10, after V lost 0 bases and J lost 9 bases. In germline, CDR1 is SGHNT, CDR2 YYREEE (reference sequence). The CDR3 contains 16 residues. The CDR3 DNA reads as TGTGCCAGCAGCTTGGTCACTAGCGGGGGTAGGGAGGCCCAGTACTTC. The encoded protein is CASSLVTSGGREAQYF.

This clone turned up a few times. The chain couples TRBV5-1 to TRBJ2-1, with 8 bases aligning to TRBD1. Unmatched junction bases numbered 13, after V lost 4 bases and J lost 7 bases. CDR1 SGHRS and CDR2 YFSETQ come from the germline V gene. This CDR3 region has 16 residues. The CDR3 reads CASSAQGAFTGNEQFF. CDR3 nucleotides: TGCGCCAGCAGCGCCCAGGGGGCCTTTACTGGGAATGAGCAGTTCTTC.

The DNA for the CDR3 is TGTGCCAGCAGCTTATTTACAGGAACTGAAGCTTTCTTT. Amino acids: CASSLFTGTEAFF. The chain joins TRBV11-3 to TRBJ1-1, with D tentatively TRBD1 (5 bases). Trimming took 2 bases from V and 5 from J, leaving 9 bases between them. The CDR3 covers 13 residues. CDR1 and CDR2 from the germline V gene are SGHNT and YENEEA.

This chain connects TRBV4-3 to TRBJ2-1; 9 bases line up with TRBD2. This CDR3 contains 15 residues. V was clipped by 6 bases and J by 2 bases; unmatched bases: 5. Germline CDR1 is LGHNA and CDR2 is YSLEER. CDR3 nucleotide sequence: TGCGCCAGCAGGCCGACTAGCGGACCCTACAATGAGCAGTTCTTC. It yields the protein CASRPTSGPYNEQFF.

This clone was seen a handful of times. The V and J genes are TRBV15 and TRBJ1-2; D might be TRBD1 (6 bases). The CDR3 covers 18 residues. V dropped 3 bases and J dropped 8 bases, with 28 bases sitting between them. The V gene's germline CDR1 is LNHNV and CDR2 YYDKDF (reference sequence). The CDR3 nucleotides are TGTGCCACCAGCAGTCCCTCGCAGGGGCTGGTTAGTCCTGGGGGCTACACCTTC. Protein product: CATSSPSQGLVSPGGYTF.

The V and J genes are TRBV5-4 and TRBJ2-2, with 12 bases aligning to TRBD2. V was clipped by 4 bases and J by 5 bases; unmatched bases: 3. This CDR3 comprises 15 residues. Germline values: CDR1 SGHNT, CDR2 YYREEE (reference sequence). CDR3 nucleotide sequence: TGTGCCAGCAGCCTAGCGGGGGGGAGGACCGGGGAGCTGTTTTTT. Translating gives CASSLAGGRTGELFF.

The V call is TRBV5-1, the J call TRBJ1-6, with 10 nucleotides matching TRBD1. Germline V lookup: CDR1 SGHRS, CDR2 YFSETQ. The CDR3 is 15 residues long. The J segment lost 6 bases and the V segment lost 4 bases, leaving 4 bases of the junction unmatched. Here the CDR3 DNA reads TGCGCCAGCAGCCCGTGGGACAGGGGTAATTCACCCCTCCACTTT. Encoded protein: CASSPWDRGNSPLHF.

The J gene is TRBJ2-7, the V gene TRBV5-1; D is uncertain. This CDR3 is built from 12 residues. The germline V gene encodes CDR1 SGHRS and CDR2 YFSETQ. Trimming pared 1 base from V and 3 bases from J, leaving 5 bases between. This chain's CDR3 is CASSLTFYEQYF. The CDR3 nucleotides read TGCGCCAGCAGCTTGACTTTCTACGAGCAGTACTTC.

The rearrangement joins TRBV4-1 to TRBJ1-1, with D uncertain. This CDR3 has 15 residues. V gave up 4 bases and J gave up 4 bases, with 16 bases separating them. Germline V CDR1 and CDR2: MGHRA, YSYEKL. Here the CDR3 DNA reads TGCGCCAGCAGCCGAGAGGCGGGCCGAAGCACTGAAGCTTTCTTT. As protein: CASSREAGRSTEAFF.

The V gene is TRBV30, the J gene TRBJ1-6; D is possibly TRBD1 (6 bases). Germline-derived CDR1 and CDR2 are GTSNPN and SVGIG (reference sequence). This CDR3 is 14 amino acids long. The V end lost 7 bases, the J end lost 9 bases, and 19 bases lay between the germline ends. DNA for the CDR3: TGTGCCTACCGGGACACCCCAGGTGGTTCACCCCTCCACTTT. This translates into CAYRDTPGGSPLHF.

The CDR3 DNA reads TGTGCCAGCAGCTTAGGCAGGGGGCAAGGAGAGACCCAGTACTTC. It translates to CASSLGRGQGETQYF. The chain recombines TRBV11-2 with TRBJ2-5, with 8 bases aligning to TRBD1. CDR3 length: 15 amino acids. CDR1 is SGHAT, CDR2 FQNNGV, per germline. V gave up 1 base and J gave up 4 bases; unmatched junction bases: 5.

The chain links TRBV6-5 to TRBJ2-5; TRBD2 aligns across 11 bases. The length of the CDR3 is 14 residues. CDR1 is MNHEY and CDR2 is SVGAGI in the germline V gene. After removal of 6 bases from V and 7 bases from J, the junction contained 7 bases not matched to a gene. The CDR3 region has the DNA TGTGCCAGCAGGCGTAGCGGGGGGGCGGGGACCCAGTACTTC. This translates into CASRRSGGAGTQYF.

Remarks on this clone: Other DNA variants within this sample encode the same CDR3. The V and J genes are TRBV7-2 and TRBJ2-5; D call uncertain. Trimming removed 5 bases at V and 2 bases at J, with 3 bases between. The length of the CDR3 is 11 residues. The V gene's germline CDR1 is SGHTA and CDR2 FQGNSA. CDR3: CASSLQETQYF. The CDR3 DNA is TGTGCCAGCAGCCTACAAGAGACCCAGTACTTC.

V and J are TRBV5-4 and TRBJ2-7; 10 bases line up with TRBD1. The CDR3 is 15 amino acids. Germline values: CDR1 SGHNT, CDR2 YYREEE (reference sequence). The ends lost 4 bases at V and 2 bases at J; junction bases unmatched: 6. The CDR3 DNA sequence: TGTGCCAGCAGCCCGGGGACAGGGGATACCTACGAGCAGTACTTC. It yields the protein CASSPGTGDTYEQYF. Drawing the rest from reference TRBV5-4 and TRBJ2-7, the complete variable domain is ETGVTQSPTHLIKTRGQQVTLRCSSQSGHNTVSWYQQALGQGPQFIFQYYREEENGRGNFPPRFSGLQFPNYSSELNVNALELDDSALYLCASSPGTGDTYEQYFGPGTRLTVT.

The CDR3 loop reads CASRRDRESQETQYF. CDR3 coding DNA: TGTGCCAGCCGCCGGGACAGGGAATCCCAAGAGACCCAGTACTTC. The J gene is TRBJ2-5, the V gene TRBV6-5; 9 nucleotides line up with TRBD1. The V gene end was trimmed by 8 bases and the J gene end by 1 base; junction bases not matched to a gene: 8. The CDR3 loop spans 15 amino acids. Germline-derived CDR1 and CDR2 are MNHEY and SVGAGI.

The rearrangement links TRBV12-5 to TRBJ2-5; TRBD2 might be the D (7 bases). CDR1 is LGHNT, CDR2 FRNRAP, per germline. The CDR3 runs to 14 residues. The ends were cut back, 5 bases at V and 5 bases at J, with 15 bases in the middle. CDR3 loop: CASGRTRGGETQYF. CDR3 coding DNA: TGTGCTAGTGGTCGGACTAGAGGGGGGGAGACCCAGTACTTC.

The chain couples TRBV7-2 to TRBJ1-1; D uncertain. V lost 1 base, J lost 1 base, and 7 bases lay in between. This CDR3 region has 14 residues. Germline CDR1 reads SGHTA; CDR2 reads FQGNSA. The CDR3: CASSLGRGNTEAFF. The DNA of the CDR3 is TGTGCCAGCAGCTTAGGTCGGGGGAACACTGAAGCTTTCTTT.

The V call is TRBV5-1, the J call TRBJ1-2; no definite D call. This CDR3 spans 14 amino acids. V was cut by 3 bases and J by 1 base, with 10 bases left in between. CDR1 and CDR2 from the germline V gene are SGHRS and YFSETQ. The CDR3 DNA reads TGCGCCAGCAGCTGGTCAAGCGTTAACTATGGCTACACCTTC. Its translation: CASSWSSVNYGYTF.

The chain joins TRBV6-5 to TRBJ1-4; 8 nucleotides match TRBD1. CDR3 length: 14 residues. Germline V gene sequence: CDR1 MNHEY, CDR2 SVGAGI. Trimming removed 4 bases from V and 8 bases from J; junction bases left unmatched: 6. The CDR3, as DNA: TGTGCCAGCAGTTCCCAGGGGGCGCGAGAAAAACTGTTTTTT. Translating gives CASSSQGAREKLFF.

The sample holds one count of this clone. CDR3 nucleotides: TGTGCCAGCAGCCCCAATATGGGGGGGGGTGAAAAACTGTTTTTT. Translation: CASSPNMGGGEKLFF. The chain carries TRBV7-9 and TRBJ1-4, with D maybe TRBD1 (5 bases). CDR1 and CDR2 (germline): SEHNR, FQNEAQ (reference sequence). CDR3 length equals 15 residues. Trimming pared 5 bases from V and 7 bases from J, leaving 17 bases between.

V gene TRBV29-1 combines with J gene TRBJ2-7, with D possibly matching TRBD1 (8 bases). Between the trimmed V and J ends, which lost 6 bases and 5 bases, there was a span of 32 bases. The germline CDR1 and CDR2 sequences are SQVTM and ANQGSEA. The CDR3 spans 18 residues. CDR3 DNA: TGCAGCGTCGGGGAGGGCACAGGGGGGACGGTTAAGTTAAACGAGCAGTACTTC. As protein: CSVGEGTGGTVKLNEQYF.

The CDR3 nucleotides read TGTGCCAGCAGCTCCCCAATTCGCGGGAAGTACCAAGAGACCCAGTACTTC. Its translation: CASSSPIRGKYQETQYF. V gene TRBV7-9 combines with J gene TRBJ2-5; weak D call: TRBD2 (6 bases). Trimming cost V 4 bases and J 0 bases, with 18 bases left between them. This CDR3 has 17 amino acids. CDR1 and CDR2 from the germline V gene are SEHNR and FQNEAQ (reference sequence).